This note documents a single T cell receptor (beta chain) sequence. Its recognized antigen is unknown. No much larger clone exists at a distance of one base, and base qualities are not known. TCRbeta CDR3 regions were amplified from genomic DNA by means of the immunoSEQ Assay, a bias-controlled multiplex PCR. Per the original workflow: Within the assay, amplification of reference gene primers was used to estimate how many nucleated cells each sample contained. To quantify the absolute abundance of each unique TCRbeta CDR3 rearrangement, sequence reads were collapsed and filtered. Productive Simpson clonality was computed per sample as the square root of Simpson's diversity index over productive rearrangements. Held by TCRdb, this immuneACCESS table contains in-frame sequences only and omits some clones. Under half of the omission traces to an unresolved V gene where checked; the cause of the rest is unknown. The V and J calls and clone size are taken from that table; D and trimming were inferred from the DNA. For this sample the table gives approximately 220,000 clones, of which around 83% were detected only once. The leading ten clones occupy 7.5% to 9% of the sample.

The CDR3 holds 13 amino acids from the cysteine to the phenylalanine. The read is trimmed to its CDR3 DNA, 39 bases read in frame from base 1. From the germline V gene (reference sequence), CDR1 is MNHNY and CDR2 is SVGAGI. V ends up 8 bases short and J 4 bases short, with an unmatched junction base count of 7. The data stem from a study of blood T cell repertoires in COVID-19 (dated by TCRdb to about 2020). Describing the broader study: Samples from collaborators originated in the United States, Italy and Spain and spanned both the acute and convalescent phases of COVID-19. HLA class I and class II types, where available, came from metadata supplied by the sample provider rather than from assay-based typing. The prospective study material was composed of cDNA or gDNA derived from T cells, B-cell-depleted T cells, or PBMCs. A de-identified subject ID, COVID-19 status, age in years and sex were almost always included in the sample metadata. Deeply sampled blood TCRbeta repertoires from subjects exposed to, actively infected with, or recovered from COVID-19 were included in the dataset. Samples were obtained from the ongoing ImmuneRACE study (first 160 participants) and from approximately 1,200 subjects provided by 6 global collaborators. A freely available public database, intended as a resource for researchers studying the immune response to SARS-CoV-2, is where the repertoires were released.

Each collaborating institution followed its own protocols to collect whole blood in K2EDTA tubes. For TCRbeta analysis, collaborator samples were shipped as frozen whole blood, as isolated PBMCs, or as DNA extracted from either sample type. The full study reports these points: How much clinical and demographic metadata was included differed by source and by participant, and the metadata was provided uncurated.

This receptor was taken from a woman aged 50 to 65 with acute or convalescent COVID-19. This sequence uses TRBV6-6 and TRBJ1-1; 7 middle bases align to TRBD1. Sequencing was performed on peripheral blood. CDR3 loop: CASQSGGTTEAFF. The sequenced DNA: TGTGCCAGCCAATCAGGGGGGACCACTGAAGCTTTCTTT.